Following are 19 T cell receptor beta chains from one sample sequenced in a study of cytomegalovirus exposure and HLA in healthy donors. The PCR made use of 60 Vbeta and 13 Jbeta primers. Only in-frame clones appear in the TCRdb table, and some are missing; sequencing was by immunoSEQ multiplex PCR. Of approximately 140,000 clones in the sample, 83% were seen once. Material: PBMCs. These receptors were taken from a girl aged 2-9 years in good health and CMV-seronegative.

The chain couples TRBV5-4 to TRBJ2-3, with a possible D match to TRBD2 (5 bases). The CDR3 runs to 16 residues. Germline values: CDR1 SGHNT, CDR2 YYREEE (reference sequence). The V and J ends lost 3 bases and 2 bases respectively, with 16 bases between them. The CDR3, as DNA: TGTGCCAGCAGCTCGCGAGGGTTGCGGGCCACAGATACGCAGTATTTT. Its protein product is CASSSRGLRATDTQYF.

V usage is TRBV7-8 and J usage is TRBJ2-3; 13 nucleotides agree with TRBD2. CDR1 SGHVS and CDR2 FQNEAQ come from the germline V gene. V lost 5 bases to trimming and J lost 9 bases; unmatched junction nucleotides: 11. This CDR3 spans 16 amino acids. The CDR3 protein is CASSEGTSGALSTQYF. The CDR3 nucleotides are TGTGCCAGCAGCGAAGGGACTAGCGGGGCCCTTTCGACGCAGTATTTT.

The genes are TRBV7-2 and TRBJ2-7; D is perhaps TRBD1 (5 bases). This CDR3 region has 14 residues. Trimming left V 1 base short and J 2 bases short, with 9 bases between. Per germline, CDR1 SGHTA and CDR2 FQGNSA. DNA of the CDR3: TGTGCCAGCAGCTTAGGTGGCAGGGCCTACGAGCAGTACTTC. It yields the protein CASSLGGRAYEQYF.

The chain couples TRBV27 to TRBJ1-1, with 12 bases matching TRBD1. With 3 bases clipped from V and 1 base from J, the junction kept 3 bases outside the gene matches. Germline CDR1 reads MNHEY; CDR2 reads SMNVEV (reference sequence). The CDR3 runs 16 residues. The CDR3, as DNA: TGTGCCAGCAGTTTTTCGGGACAGGGGGCGAACACTGAAGCTTTCTTT. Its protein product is CASSFSGQGANTEAFF.

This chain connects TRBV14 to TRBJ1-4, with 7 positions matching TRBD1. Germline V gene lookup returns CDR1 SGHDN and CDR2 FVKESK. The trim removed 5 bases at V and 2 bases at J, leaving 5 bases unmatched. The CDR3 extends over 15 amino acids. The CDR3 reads CASSSNRGTNEKLFF. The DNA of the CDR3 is TGTGCCAGCAGCTCAAACAGGGGCACTAATGAAAAACTGTTTTTT.

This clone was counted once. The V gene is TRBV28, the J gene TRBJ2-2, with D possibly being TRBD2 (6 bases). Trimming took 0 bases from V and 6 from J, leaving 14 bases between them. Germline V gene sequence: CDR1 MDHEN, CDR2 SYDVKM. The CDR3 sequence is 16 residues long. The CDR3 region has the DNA TGTGCCAGCAGTTTATGGCGGGGCCCGGGGTCCGGGGAGCTGTTTTTT. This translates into CASSLWRGPGSGELFF. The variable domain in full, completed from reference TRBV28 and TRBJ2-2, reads DVKVTQSSRYLVKRTGEKVFLECVQDMDHENMFWYRQDPGLGLRLIYFSYDVKMKEKGDIPEGYSVSREKKERFSLILESASTNQTSMYLCASSLWRGPGSGELFFGEGSRLTVL.

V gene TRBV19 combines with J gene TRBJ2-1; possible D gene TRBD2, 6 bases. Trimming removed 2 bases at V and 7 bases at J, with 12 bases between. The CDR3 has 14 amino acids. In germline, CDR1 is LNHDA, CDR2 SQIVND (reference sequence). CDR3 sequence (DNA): TGTGCCAGTAGTATATATGACGGGAGAAATGAGCAGTTCTTC. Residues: CASSIYDGRNEQFF. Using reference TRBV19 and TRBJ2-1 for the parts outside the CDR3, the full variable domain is DGGITQSPKYLFRKEGQNVTLSCEQNLNHDAMYWYRQDPGQGLRLIYYSQIVNDFQKGDIAEGYSVSREKKESFPLTVTSAQKNPTAFYLCASSIYDGRNEQFFGPGTRLTVL.

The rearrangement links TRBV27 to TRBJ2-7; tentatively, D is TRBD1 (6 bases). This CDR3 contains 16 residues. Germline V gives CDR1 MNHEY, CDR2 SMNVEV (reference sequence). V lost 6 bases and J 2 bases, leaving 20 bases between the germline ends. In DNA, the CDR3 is TGTGCCAGCAGCCGCGCGACAGGTTCAAAAACCTACGAGCAGTACTTC. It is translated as CASSRATGSKTYEQYF.

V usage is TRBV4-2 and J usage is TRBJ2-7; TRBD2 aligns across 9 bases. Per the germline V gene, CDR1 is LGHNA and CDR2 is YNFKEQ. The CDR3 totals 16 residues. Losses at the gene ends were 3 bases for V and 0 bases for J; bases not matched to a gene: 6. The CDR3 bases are TGTGCCAGCAGCCAGGGGGCGGGGGGGGCCTCCTACGAGCAGTACTTC. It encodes CASSQGAGGASYEQYF.

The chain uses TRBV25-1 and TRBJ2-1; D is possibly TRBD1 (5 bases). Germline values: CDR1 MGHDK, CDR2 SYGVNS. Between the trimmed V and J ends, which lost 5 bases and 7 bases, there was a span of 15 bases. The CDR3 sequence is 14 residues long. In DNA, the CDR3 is TGTGCCAGCAGTTTGGGCAGGGAACTTAATGAGCAGTTCTTC. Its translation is CASSLGRELNEQFF.

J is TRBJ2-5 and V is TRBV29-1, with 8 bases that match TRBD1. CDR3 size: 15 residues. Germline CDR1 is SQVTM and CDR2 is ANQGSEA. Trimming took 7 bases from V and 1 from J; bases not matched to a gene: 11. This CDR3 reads CSADRELLSQETQYF. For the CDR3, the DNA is TGCAGCGCGGACAGGGAGCTTCTAAGCCAAGAGACCCAGTACTTC.

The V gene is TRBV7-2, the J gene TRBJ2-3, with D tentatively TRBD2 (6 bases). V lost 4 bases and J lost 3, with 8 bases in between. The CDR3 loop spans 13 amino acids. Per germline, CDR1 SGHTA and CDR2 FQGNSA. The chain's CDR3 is CASSSGGTDTQYF. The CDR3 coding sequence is TGTGCCAGCAGCTCCGGAGGGACAGATACGCAGTATTTT.

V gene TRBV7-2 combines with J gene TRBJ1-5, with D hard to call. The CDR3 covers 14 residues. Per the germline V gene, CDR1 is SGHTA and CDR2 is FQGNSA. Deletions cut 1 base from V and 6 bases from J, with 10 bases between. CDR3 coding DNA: TGTGCCAGCAGCTTAGGTCAGCGGACTCAGCCCCAGCATTTT. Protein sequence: CASSLGQRTQPQHF. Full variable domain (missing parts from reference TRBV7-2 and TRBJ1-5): GAGVSQSPSNKVTEKGKDVELRCDPISGHTALYWYRQSLGQGLEFLIYFQGNSAPDKSGLPSDRFSAERTGGSVSTLTIQRTQQEDSAVYLCASSLGQRTQPQHFGDGTRLSIL.

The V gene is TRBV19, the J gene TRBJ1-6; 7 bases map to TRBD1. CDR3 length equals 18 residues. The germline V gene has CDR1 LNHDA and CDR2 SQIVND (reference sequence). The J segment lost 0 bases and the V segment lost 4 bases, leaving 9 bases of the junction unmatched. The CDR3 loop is CASSTRDSFYSYNSPLHF. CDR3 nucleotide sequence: TGTGCCAGTAGTACCCGGGACAGCTTTTACTCCTATAATTCACCCCTCCACTTT.

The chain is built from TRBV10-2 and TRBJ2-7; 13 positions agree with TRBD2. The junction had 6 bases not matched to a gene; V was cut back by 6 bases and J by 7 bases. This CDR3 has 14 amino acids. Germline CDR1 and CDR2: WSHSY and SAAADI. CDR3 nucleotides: TGCGCCAGCAGCTCCGGACTAGCGGGAGTAGAGCAGTACTTC. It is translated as CASSSGLAGVEQYF.

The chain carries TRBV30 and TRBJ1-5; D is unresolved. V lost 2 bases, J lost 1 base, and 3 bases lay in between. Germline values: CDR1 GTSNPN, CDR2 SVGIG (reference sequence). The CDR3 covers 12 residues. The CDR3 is CAWSLSNQPQHF. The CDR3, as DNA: TGTGCCTGGAGTCTAAGCAATCAGCCCCAGCATTTT.

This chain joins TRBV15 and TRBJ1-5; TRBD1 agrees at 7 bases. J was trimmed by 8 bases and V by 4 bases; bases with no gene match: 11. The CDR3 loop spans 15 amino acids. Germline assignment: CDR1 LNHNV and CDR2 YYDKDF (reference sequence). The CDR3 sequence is CATSIDDFQGEPQHF. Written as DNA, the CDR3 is TGTGCCACCAGCATAGACGACTTCCAGGGGGAGCCCCAGCATTTT.

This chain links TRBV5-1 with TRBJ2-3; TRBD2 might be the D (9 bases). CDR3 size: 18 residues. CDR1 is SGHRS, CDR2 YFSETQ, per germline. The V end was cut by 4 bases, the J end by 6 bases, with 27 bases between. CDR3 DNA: TGCGCCAGCAGCCCGGGACAGGTAGCGGGAGAGTCGGGGGATACGCAGTATTTT. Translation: CASSPGQVAGESGDTQYF. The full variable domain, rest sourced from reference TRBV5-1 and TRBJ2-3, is KAGVTQTPRYLIKTRGQQVTLSCSPISGHRSVSWYQQTPGQGLQFLFEYFSETQRNKGNFPGRFSGRQFSNSRSEMNVSTLELGDSALYLCASSPGQVAGESGDTQYFGPGTRLTVL.

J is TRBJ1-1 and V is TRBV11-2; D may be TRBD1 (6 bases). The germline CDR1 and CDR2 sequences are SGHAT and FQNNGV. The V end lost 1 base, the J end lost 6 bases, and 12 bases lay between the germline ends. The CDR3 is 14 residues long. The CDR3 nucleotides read TGTGCCAGCAGCTTAGGACCCAGGGGTTCTGAAGCTTTCTTT. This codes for CASSLGPRGSEAFF.